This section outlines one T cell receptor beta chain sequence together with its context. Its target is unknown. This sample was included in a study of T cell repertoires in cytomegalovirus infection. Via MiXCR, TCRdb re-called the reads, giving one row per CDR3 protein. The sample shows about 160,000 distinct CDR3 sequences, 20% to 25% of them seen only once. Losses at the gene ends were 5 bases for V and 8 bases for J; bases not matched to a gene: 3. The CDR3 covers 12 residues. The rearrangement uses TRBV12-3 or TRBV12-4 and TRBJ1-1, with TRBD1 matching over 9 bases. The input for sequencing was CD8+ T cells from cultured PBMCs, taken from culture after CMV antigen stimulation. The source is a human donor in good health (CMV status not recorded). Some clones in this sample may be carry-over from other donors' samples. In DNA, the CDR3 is TGTGCCAGCAGTGCCGGGACAGGGGAAGCTTTCTTT. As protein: CASSAGTGEAFF.